This TCR beta chain is from a study of blood T cell repertoires in COVID-19. Study summary: Sites in the United States, Italy and Spain provided acute and convalescent COVID-19 samples. T cells, B-cell-depleted T cells, or PBMCs supplied cDNA or gDNA.

The table came from immunoSEQ multiplex PCR; TCRdb's copy has only in-frame clones and leaves some out. The repertoire holds a few hundred thousand clones, with 85% to 90% as singletons. The CDR3 totals 15 residues. From germline, CDR1 is ENHRY and CDR2 SYGVKD. V was pared by 2 bases and J by 4 bases, with 9 bases between. The gene calls are TRBV10-3 and TRBJ1-6; the D gene is possibly TRBD1 (6 bases). Sequencing was performed on peripheral blood. This sequence was found in a woman aged 55-70 years with COVID-19, enrolled during active disease. The CDR3 protein is CAISELGQYNSPLHF. Written as DNA, the CDR3 is TGTGCCATCAGTGAGCTAGGACAGTATAATTCACCCCTCCACTTT.